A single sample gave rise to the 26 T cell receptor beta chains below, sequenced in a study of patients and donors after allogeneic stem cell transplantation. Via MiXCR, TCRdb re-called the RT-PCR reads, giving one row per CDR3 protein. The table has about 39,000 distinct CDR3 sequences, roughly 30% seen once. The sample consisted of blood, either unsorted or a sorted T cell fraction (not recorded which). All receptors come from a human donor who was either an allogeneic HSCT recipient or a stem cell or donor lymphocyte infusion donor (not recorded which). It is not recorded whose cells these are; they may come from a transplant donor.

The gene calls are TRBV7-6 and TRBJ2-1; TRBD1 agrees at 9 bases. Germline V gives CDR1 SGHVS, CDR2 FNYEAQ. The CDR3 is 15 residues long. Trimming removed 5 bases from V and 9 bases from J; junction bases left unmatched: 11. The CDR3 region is CASSPRQGGVVEQFF. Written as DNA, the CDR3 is TGTGCCAGCAGCCCCAGACAGGGGGGAGTTGTTGAGCAGTTCTTC.

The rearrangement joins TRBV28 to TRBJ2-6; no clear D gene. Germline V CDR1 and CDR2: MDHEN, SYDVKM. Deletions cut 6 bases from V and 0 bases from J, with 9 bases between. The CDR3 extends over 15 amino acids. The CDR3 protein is CASSHFGSGANVLTF. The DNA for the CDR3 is TGTGCCAGCAGCCACTTTGGCTCTGGGGCCAACGTCCTGACTTTC.

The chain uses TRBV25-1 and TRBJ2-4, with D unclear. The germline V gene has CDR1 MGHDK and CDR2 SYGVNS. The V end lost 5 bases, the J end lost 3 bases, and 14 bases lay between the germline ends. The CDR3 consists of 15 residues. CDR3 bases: TGTGCCAGCAGTAGATCCGGGTCCGACAAAAACATTCAGTACTTC. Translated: CASSRSGSDKNIQYF. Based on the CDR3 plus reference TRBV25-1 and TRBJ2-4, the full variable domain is EADIYQTPRYLVIGTGKKITLECSQTMGHDKMYWYQQDPGMELHLIHYSYGVNSTEKGDLSSESTVSRIRTEHFPLTLESARPSHTSQYLCASSRSGSDKNIQYFGAGTRLSVL.

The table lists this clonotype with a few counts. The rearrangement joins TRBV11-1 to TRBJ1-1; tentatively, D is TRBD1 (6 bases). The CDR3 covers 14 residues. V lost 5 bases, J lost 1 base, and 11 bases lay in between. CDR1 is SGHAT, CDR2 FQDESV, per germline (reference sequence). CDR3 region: CASSLETGNTEAFF. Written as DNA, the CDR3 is TGTGCCAGCAGCCTGGAGACAGGGAACACTGAAGCTTTCTTT.

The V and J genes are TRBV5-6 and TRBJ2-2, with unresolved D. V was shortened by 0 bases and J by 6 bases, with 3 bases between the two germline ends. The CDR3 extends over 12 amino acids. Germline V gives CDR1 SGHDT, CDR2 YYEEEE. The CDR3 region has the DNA TGTGCCAGCAGCTTGGTTGCCGGGGAGCTGTTTTTT. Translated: CASSLVAGELFF.

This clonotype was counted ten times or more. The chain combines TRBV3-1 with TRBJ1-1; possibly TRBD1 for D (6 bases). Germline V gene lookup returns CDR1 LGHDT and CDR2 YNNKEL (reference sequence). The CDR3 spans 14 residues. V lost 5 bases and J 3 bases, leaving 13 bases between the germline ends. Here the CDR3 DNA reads TGTGCCAGCAGCAACGGACAGAGGGACACTGAAGCTTTCTTT. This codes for CASSNGQRDTEAFF. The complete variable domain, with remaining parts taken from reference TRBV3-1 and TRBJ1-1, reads DTAVSQTPKYLVTQMGNDKSIKCEQNLGHDTMYWYKQDSKKFLKIMFSYNNKELIINETVPNRFSPKSPDKAHLNLHINSLELGDSAVYFCASSNGQRDTEAFFGQGTRLTVV.

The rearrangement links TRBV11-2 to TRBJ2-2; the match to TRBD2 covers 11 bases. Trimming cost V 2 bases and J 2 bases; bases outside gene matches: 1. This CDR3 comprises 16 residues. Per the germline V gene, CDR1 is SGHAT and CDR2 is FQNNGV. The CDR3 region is CASSLRLAGNTGELFF. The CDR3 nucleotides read TGTGCCAGCAGCTTAAGACTAGCGGGAAACACCGGGGAGCTGTTTTTT. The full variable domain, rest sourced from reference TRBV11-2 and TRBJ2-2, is EAGVAQSPRYKIIEKRQSVAFWCNPISGHATLYWYQQILGQGPKLLIQFQNNGVVDDSQLPKDRFSAERLKGVDSTLKIQPAKLEDSAVYLCASSLRLAGNTGELFFGEGSRLTVL.

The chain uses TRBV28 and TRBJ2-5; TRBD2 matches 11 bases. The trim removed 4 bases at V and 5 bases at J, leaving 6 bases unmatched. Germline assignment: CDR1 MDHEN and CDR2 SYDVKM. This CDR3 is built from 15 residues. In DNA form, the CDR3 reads TGTGCCAGCAGTTCCGGACTAGCGGGCTCGGAGACCCAGTACTTC. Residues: CASSSGLAGSETQYF.

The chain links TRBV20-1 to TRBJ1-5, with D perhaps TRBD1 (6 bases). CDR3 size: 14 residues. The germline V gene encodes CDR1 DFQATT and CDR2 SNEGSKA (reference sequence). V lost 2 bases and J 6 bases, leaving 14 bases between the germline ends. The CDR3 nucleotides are TGCAGTGCTAGACTCGGGGGGGCGATTCAGCCCCAGCATTTT. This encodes CSARLGGAIQPQHF.

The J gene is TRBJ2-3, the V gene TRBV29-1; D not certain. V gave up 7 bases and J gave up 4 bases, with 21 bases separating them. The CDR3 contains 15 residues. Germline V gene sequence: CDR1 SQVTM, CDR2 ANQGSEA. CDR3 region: CSAIPWGKMPDTQYF. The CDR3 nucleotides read TGCAGCGCCATCCCATGGGGAAAGATGCCAGATACGCAGTATTTT.

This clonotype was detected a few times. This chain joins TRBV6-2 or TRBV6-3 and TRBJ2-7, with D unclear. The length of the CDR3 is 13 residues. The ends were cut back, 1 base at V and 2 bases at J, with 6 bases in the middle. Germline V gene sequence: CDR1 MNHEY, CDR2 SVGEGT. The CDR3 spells CASSYWLAYEQYF. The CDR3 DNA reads TGTGCCAGCAGTTACTGGCTTGCCTACGAGCAGTACTTC.

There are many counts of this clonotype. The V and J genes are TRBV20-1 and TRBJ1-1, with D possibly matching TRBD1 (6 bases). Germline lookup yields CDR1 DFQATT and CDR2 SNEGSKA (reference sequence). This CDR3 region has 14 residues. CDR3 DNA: TGCAGCAGGGGCCCCGTGTCTTTGAACACTGAAGCTTTCTTT. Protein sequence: CSRGPVSLNTEAFF.

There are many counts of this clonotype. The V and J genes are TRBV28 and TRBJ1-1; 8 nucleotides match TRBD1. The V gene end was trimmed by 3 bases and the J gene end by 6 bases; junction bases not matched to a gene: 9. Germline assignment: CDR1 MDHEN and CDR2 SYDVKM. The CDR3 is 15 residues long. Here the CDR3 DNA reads TGTGCCAGCAGTTTCCCTCGGACAGGGAAGGCTGAAGCTTTCTTT. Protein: CASSFPRTGKAEAFF.

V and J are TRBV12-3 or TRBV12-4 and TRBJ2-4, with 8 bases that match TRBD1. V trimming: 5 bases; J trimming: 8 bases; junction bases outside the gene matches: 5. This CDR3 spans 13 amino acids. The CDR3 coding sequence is TGTGCCAGCAGTCCTCAGGACAGGGACATTCAGTACTTC. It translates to CASSPQDRDIQYF.

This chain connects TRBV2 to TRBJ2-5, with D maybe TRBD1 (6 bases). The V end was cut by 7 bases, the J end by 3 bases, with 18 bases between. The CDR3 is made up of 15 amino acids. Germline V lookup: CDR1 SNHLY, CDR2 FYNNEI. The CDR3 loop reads CASKSSGDPKETQYF. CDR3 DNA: TGTGCCAGCAAATCTTCAGGGGACCCGAAAGAGACCCAGTACTTC.

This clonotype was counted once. CDR3 nucleotide sequence: TGTGCCAGCAGCTTTTTAAACCCAGGCTCCGGGGCCAACGTCCTGACTTTC. Translation: CASSFLNPGSGANVLTF. The rearrangement links TRBV5-6 to TRBJ2-6; no clear D. Between the trimmed V and J ends, which lost 2 bases and 4 bases, there was a span of 16 bases. Germline-derived CDR1 and CDR2 are SGHDT and YYEEEE. The CDR3 length is 17 residues.

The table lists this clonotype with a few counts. CDR3 bases: TGTGCCAGCGGTCTTGGGAACGAGCAGTACTTC. The encoded protein is CASGLGNEQYF. The gene calls are TRBV27 and TRBJ2-7, with D hard to call. This CDR3 contains 11 residues. The ends were cut back, 8 bases at V and 5 bases at J, with 10 bases in the middle. The germline V gene encodes CDR1 MNHEY and CDR2 SMNVEV (reference sequence).

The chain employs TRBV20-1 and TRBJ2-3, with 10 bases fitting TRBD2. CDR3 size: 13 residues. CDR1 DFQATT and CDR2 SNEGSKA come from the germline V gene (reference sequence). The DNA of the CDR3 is TGCGGAATTACTAGCGGGGTACCAGATACGCAGTATTTT. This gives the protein CGITSGVPDTQYF.

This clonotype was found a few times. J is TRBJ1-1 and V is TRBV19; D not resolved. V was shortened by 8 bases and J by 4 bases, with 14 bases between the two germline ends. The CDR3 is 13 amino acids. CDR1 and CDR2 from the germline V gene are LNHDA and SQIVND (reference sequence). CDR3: CASRSAPLTEAFF. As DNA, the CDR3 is TGTGCCAGTCGATCGGCACCCCTCACTGAAGCTTTCTTT.

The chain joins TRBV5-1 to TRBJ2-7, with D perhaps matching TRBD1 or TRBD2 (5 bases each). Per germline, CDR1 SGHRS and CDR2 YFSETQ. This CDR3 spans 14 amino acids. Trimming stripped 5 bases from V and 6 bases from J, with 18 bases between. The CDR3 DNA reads TGCGCCAGCAGAGACCAGGGACCCCTAGGCGAGCAGTACTTC. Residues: CASRDQGPLGEQYF.

CDR3 in amino acids: CASSLGLAGVTGELFF. CDR3 sequence (DNA): TGTGCCAGCAGCTTGGGACTAGCGGGAGTCACCGGGGAGCTGTTTTTT. V usage is TRBV7-9 and J usage is TRBJ2-2, with 14 nucleotides matching TRBD2. Germline-derived CDR1 and CDR2 are SEHNR and FQNEAQ (reference sequence). Losses at the gene ends were 3 bases for V and 4 bases for J; bases not matched to a gene: 1. The CDR3 covers 16 residues.

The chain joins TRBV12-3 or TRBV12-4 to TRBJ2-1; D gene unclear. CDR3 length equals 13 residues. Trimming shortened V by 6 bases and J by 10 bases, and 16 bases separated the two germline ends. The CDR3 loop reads CASSPPGFSEQFF. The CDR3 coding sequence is TGTGCCAGCAGCCCGCCCGGATTTAGCGAGCAGTTCTTC.

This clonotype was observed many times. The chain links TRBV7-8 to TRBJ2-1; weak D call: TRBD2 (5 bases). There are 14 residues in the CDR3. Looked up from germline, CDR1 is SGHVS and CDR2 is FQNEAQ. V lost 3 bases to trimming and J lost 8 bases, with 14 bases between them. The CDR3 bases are TGTGCCAGCAGCTTTAACACTAGAGCCTATGAGCAGTTCTTC. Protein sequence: CASSFNTRAYEQFF.

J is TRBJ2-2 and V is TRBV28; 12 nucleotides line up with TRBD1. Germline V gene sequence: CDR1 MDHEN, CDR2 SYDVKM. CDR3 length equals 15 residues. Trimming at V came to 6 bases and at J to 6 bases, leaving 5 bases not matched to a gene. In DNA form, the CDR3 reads TGTGCCAGCAGGATGGGACAGGGGGCGTCCGGGGAGCTGTTTTTT. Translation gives CASRMGQGASGELFF.

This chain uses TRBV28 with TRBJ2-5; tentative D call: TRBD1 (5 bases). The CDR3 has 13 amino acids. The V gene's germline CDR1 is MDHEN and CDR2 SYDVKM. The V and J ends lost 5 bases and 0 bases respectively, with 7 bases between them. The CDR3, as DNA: TGTGCCAGCAGTGTACAGGACCAAGAGACCCAGTACTTC. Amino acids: CASSVQDQETQYF.

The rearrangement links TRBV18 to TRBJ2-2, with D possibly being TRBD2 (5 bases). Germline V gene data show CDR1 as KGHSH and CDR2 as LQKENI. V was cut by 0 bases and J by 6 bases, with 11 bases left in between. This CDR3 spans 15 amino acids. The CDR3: CASSPPTRTAGELFF. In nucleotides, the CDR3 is TGTGCCAGCTCACCACCAACCAGGACTGCCGGGGAGCTGTTTTTT. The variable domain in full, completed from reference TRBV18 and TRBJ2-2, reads NAGVMQNPRHLVRRRGQEARLRCSPMKGHSHVYWYRQLPEEGLKFMVYLQKENIIDESGMPKERFSAEFPKEGPSILRIQQVVRGDSAAYFCASSPPTRTAGELFFGEGSRLTVL.